The 26 T cell receptor beta chains below all came from one sample that was sequenced in a study of blood T cell repertoires in COVID-19. The protocol was immunoSEQ multiplex PCR, while the TCRdb copy is restricted to in-frame clones and leaves out a portion. Among about 190,000 clones listed, 88% were seen once. The source material was peripheral blood. The receptors originated from a woman in her twenties or thirties with acute or convalescent COVID-19.

The rearrangement links TRBV5-4 to TRBJ1-2, with a tentative D call TRBD1 (6 bases). The CDR3 consists of 13 residues. Germline CDR1 is SGHNT and CDR2 is YYREEE (reference sequence). Deletions cut 4 bases from V and 4 bases from J, with 11 bases between. The chain's CDR3 is CASSTDSLYGYTF. CDR3 DNA sequence: TGTGCCAGCAGCACGGACAGCCTCTATGGCTACACCTTC.

This clone was found once. V is TRBV6-1 and J is TRBJ1-2; D gene uncertain. V was shortened by 0 bases and J by 7 bases, with 6 bases between the two germline ends. CDR1 MNHNS and CDR2 SASEGT come from the germline V gene. This CDR3 spans 12 amino acids. Written as DNA, the CDR3 is TGTGCCAGCAGTGAAGCCCTCGGTGGCTACACCTTC. Translating gives CASSEALGGYTF.

Note on this clone: Other DNA variants within this sample encode the same CDR3. This chain uses TRBV2 with TRBJ1-4; D gene ambiguous. The CDR3 length is 13 residues. Germline V gene lookup returns CDR1 SNHLY and CDR2 FYNNEI. Trimming pared 7 bases from V and 1 base from J, leaving 7 bases between. CDR3 sequence: CASNPRTNEKLFF. The CDR3 region has the DNA TGTGCCAGCAATCCTCGAACTAATGAAAAACTGTTTTTT.

This chain joins TRBV19 and TRBJ1-1; no clear D gene. The CDR3 has 13 residues. Trimming removed 10 bases at V and 1 base at J, with 13 bases between. The V gene's germline CDR1 is LNHDA and CDR2 SQIVND (reference sequence). The CDR3 DNA sequence: TGTGCCACTACTGTAGCACCGAACACTGAAGCTTTCTTT. Its protein is CATTVAPNTEAFF.

This chain links TRBV7-9 with TRBJ2-7, with 8 bases fitting TRBD2. CDR3 length: 13 residues. With 11 bases clipped from V and 6 bases from J, the junction kept 12 bases outside the gene matches. The germline CDR1 and CDR2 sequences are SEHNR and FQNEAQ (reference sequence). This CDR3 is CASAPGLVSEQYF. The CDR3 region has the DNA TGTGCCTCAGCGCCGGGACTAGTGAGCGAGCAGTACTTC.

This clone was found a few times. This chain connects TRBV5-1 to TRBJ1-3, with TRBD1 matching over 9 bases. CDR1 and CDR2 from the germline V gene are SGHRS and YFSETQ. V was pared by 0 bases and J by 0 bases, with 7 bases of the junction left unmatched. This CDR3 spans 18 amino acids. The CDR3 sequence is CASSLEQGAQFSGNTIYF. The CDR3 region has the DNA TGCGCCAGCAGCTTGGAACAGGGGGCCCAATTCTCTGGAAACACCATATATTTT.

This clone showed up just once. The J gene is TRBJ1-1, the V gene TRBV11-3; a possible D gene is TRBD1 (5 bases). Trimming took 4 bases from V and 6 from J, leaving 15 bases between them. There are 14 residues in the CDR3. Germline V gives CDR1 SGHNT, CDR2 YENEEA. CDR3 DNA: TGTGCCAGCAGCTCACAAGCTGGGGCGGCTGAAGCTTTCTTT. Its protein is CASSSQAGAAEAFF.

This sequence joins TRBV9 and TRBJ2-5, with unresolved D. V lost 0 bases and J 1 base, leaving 10 bases between the germline ends. CDR3 length: 15 amino acids. Per germline, CDR1 SGDLS and CDR2 YYNGEE. The CDR3 sequence is CASSVGRTPQETQYF. Here the CDR3 DNA reads TGTGCCAGCAGCGTAGGTCGTACACCCCAAGAGACCCAGTACTTC.

J is TRBJ1-5 and V is TRBV4-1, with TRBD1 as a possible D gene (5 bases). This CDR3 is 18 amino acids long. Germline assignment: CDR1 MGHRA and CDR2 YSYEKL. Trimming took 0 bases from V and 4 from J, leaving 19 bases between them. The chain's CDR3 is CASSQDSGWQGGNQPQHF. The CDR3 DNA follows: TGCGCCAGCAGCCAAGATTCGGGCTGGCAGGGAGGGAATCAGCCCCAGCATTTT.

The CDR3 nucleotides read TGTGCCTGGAGTCTTAGCGGGAGAGAGACCCAGTACTTC. Translation: CAWSLSGRETQYF. The rearrangement links TRBV30 to TRBJ2-5; 9 bases align to TRBD2. CDR3 length: 13 amino acids. The J segment lost 4 bases and the V segment lost 2 bases, leaving 2 bases of the junction unmatched. Germline CDR1 and CDR2: GTSNPN and SVGIG (reference sequence).

The rearrangement links TRBV19 to TRBJ1-5; D is unclear. This CDR3 contains 12 residues. Germline loops: CDR1 LNHDA, CDR2 SQIVND (reference sequence). Trimming took 3 bases from V and 6 from J, leaving 6 bases between them. DNA for the CDR3: TGTGCCAGTAGTATGTTAGCTCAGCCCCAGCATTTT. Protein sequence: CASSMLAQPQHF.

The chain carries TRBV28 and TRBJ2-3, with 7 bases aligning to TRBD2. Germline assignment: CDR1 MDHEN and CDR2 SYDVKM. After removal of 4 bases from V and 6 bases from J, the junction contained 7 bases not matched to a gene. The length of the CDR3 is 14 residues. This CDR3 reads CASSSPRLADTQYF. As DNA, the CDR3 is TGTGCCAGCAGTTCCCCAAGACTAGCCGATACGCAGTATTTT.

This clone was counted once. This sequence joins TRBV24-1 and TRBJ1-5; tentative D call: TRBD1 (6 bases). The CDR3 runs to 12 residues. CDR1 is KGHDR and CDR2 is SFDVKD in the germline V gene. Between the trimmed V and J ends, which lost 10 bases and 4 bases, there was a span of 10 bases. The CDR3 loop reads CATSRGNQPQHF. CDR3 nucleotides: TGTGCCACTTCAAGGGGGAATCAGCCCCAGCATTTT.

The CDR3: CASSLIPVSYEQYF. CDR3 DNA: TGTGCCAGCAGCTTGATCCCGGTTTCCTACGAGCAGTACTTC. This rearrangement joins TRBV5-5 to TRBJ2-7; D remains ambiguous. The CDR3 length is 14 residues. V was shortened by 1 base and J by 1 base, with 9 bases between the two germline ends. Germline V lookup: CDR1 SGHKS, CDR2 YYEKEE (reference sequence).

J is TRBJ1-1 and V is TRBV28; no clear D gene. CDR3 length equals 12 residues. The V end was cut by 5 bases, the J end by 3 bases, with 7 bases between. Germline V gene lookup returns CDR1 MDHEN and CDR2 SYDVKM. As DNA, the CDR3 is TGTGCCAGCAGTCCGCGGGACACTGAAGCTTTCTTT. It specifies CASSPRDTEAFF. Full variable domain (outside the CDR3, taken from reference TRBV28 and TRBJ1-1): DVKVTQSSRYLVKRTGEKVFLECVQDMDHENMFWYRQDPGLGLRLIYFSYDVKMKEKGDIPEGYSVSREKKERFSLILESASTNQTSMYLCASSPRDTEAFFGQGTRLTVV.

This clone has only one observation. V and J are TRBV15 and TRBJ2-2; D remains unclear. Trimming shortened V by 0 bases and J by 6 bases, and 8 bases separated the two germline ends. CDR1 is LNHNV and CDR2 is YYDKDF in the germline V gene (reference sequence). The CDR3 spans 14 residues. The CDR3 DNA reads TGTGCCACCAGCAGAGATATGAGAGCCGGGGAGCTGTTTTTT. It yields the protein CATSRDMRAGELFF.

The sample holds a few counts of this clone. V and J are TRBV28 and TRBJ2-7; TRBD1 aligns across 7 bases. V lost 5 bases, J lost 4 bases, and 32 bases stayed unmatched. The CDR3 has 22 amino acids. Germline V CDR1 and CDR2: MDHEN, SYDVKM. CDR3 amino acids: CASSGLKGPTVGTVPPNYEQYF. As DNA, the CDR3 is TGTGCCAGCAGTGGTCTAAAGGGCCCAACTGTCGGGACAGTTCCTCCAAATTACGAGCAGTACTTC.

The chain links TRBV29-1 to TRBJ1-5; TRBD1 matches at 8 bases. The CDR3 is 13 amino acids. Germline V CDR1 and CDR2: SQVTM, ANQGSEA. Trimming cost V 7 bases and J 1 base; bases outside gene matches: 3. CDR3 region: CSARTGSNQPQHF. In DNA, the CDR3 is TGCAGCGCTAGGACAGGGAGCAATCAGCCCCAGCATTTT.

The chain couples TRBV5-1 to TRBJ1-1; TRBD1 is a possible D gene (5 bases). With 5 bases removed from V and 8 bases from J, the gap between germline ends came to 13 bases. From germline, CDR1 is SGHRS and CDR2 YFSETQ. The CDR3 has 12 amino acids. CDR3 sequence: CASSSGGREAFF. The CDR3 nucleotides read TGCGCCAGCAGTTCGGGGGGACGGGAAGCTTTCTTT.

The chain couples TRBV29-1 to TRBJ2-3; 8 bases map to TRBD2. The CDR3 length is 13 residues. Per germline, CDR1 SQVTM and CDR2 ANQGSEA. The junction had 3 bases not matched to a gene; V was cut back by 2 bases and J by 5 bases. CDR3 loop: CSVERLAGDTQYF. CDR3 sequence (DNA): TGCAGCGTTGAACGTCTAGCGGGAGATACGCAGTATTTT.

This sequence joins TRBV6-1 and TRBJ1-2; weak D call: TRBD1 (6 bases). V was cut by 1 base and J by 2 bases, with 14 bases left in between. CDR1 and CDR2 (germline): MNHNS, SASEGT. CDR3 size: 16 residues. CDR3 DNA: TGTGCCAGCAGTGAAGGTATTGGCAGGGGAAACTATGGCTACACCTTC. Translation gives CASSEGIGRGNYGYTF.

The V gene is TRBV5-1, the J gene TRBJ2-1; D possibly corresponds to TRBD1 (6 bases). Trimming cost V 7 bases and J 9 bases, with 14 bases left between them. This CDR3 has 12 residues. From germline, CDR1 is SGHRS and CDR2 YFSETQ. CDR3 loop: CASDGGRGEQFF. In DNA form, the CDR3 reads TGCGCCAGCGATGGGGGCCGAGGTGAGCAGTTCTTC. The entire variable domain, with the rest obtained from reference TRBV5-1 and TRBJ2-1, is as follows: KAGVTQTPRYLIKTRGQQVTLSCSPISGHRSVSWYQQTPGQGLQFLFEYFSETQRNKGNFPGRFSGRQFSNSRSEMNVSTLELGDSALYLCASDGGRGEQFFGPGTRLTVL.

The gene calls are TRBV27 and TRBJ2-5; D may be TRBD2 (6 bases). Germline CDR1 reads MNHEY; CDR2 reads SMNVEV (reference sequence). The CDR3 spans 15 residues. The V end was cut by 3 bases, the J end by 1 base, with 12 bases between. As DNA, the CDR3 is TGTGCCAGCAGTTTTTTACCGGGACTCCAAGAGACCCAGTACTTC. Protein product: CASSFLPGLQETQYF.

V usage is TRBV12-3 or TRBV12-4 and J usage is TRBJ2-7; D unresolved. The CDR3 is 13 residues long. V dropped 5 bases and J dropped 7 bases, with 15 bases sitting between them. The CDR3 spells CASSAVYSIEQYF. CDR3 sequence (DNA): TGTGCCAGCAGTGCTGTTTATTCTATAGAGCAGTACTTC.

The gene calls are TRBV25-1 and TRBJ2-5; D perhaps matches TRBD2 (6 bases). The V end lost 1 base, the J end lost 2 bases, and 14 bases lay between the germline ends. The length of the CDR3 is 16 residues. Germline values: CDR1 MGHDK, CDR2 SYGVNS. The CDR3 coding sequence is TGTGCCAGCAGTGAATTCCAGCGGGCGATACAAGAGACCCAGTACTTC. Encoded protein: CASSEFQRAIQETQYF.

This chain uses TRBV7-9 with TRBJ2-3, with D maybe TRBD2 (5 bases). CDR3 size: 17 residues. Trimming removed 5 bases from V and 4 bases from J, with 22 bases in between. Germline V CDR1 and CDR2: SEHNR, FQNEAQ (reference sequence). The CDR3, as DNA: TGTGCCAGCAGCATTAGCGCAGCGATGGGCAGTCCAGATACGCAGTATTTT. Its translation: CASSISAAMGSPDTQYF.